The 15 T cell receptor beta chains in this list originate from one sample, sequenced in a study of T cell repertoires in cytomegalovirus infection. TCRdb independently ran MiXCR on the reads; one entry per CDR3 protein. The data contain fewer than 900,000 distinct CDR3 sequences, around 29% of them seen just once; the ten biggest clones take up around 12%. Their target antigens are unknown. This sample comprised cultured CD8+ T cells from PBMCs, obtained from culture after CMV antigen stimulation. These receptors were collected from a human donor in good health (CMV status not recorded). Some clones in this sample may be carry-over from other donors' samples.

This clonotype was recorded many times. This chain uses TRBV7-6 with TRBJ1-1; D uncertain. Germline values: CDR1 SGHVS, CDR2 FNYEAQ. Trimming left V 4 bases short and J 8 bases short, with 14 bases between. There are 13 residues in the CDR3. The CDR3 DNA sequence: TGTGCCAGCAGCTCACCCGGACTGTCGGAAGCTTTCTTT. This gives the protein CASSSPGLSEAFF.

V usage is TRBV27 and J usage is TRBJ2-7; D remains ambiguous. V was trimmed by 4 bases and J by 7 bases, leaving 11 bases between them. This CDR3 is built from 12 residues. The germline V gene encodes CDR1 MNHEY and CDR2 SMNVEV (reference sequence). The CDR3 sequence is CASSSLLGEQYV. In DNA form, the CDR3 reads TGTGCCAGCAGTTCCCTATTGGGGGAGCAGTACGTC.

There are a few counts of this clonotype. The genes are TRBV5-1 and TRBJ2-1, with D possibly being TRBD1 (6 bases). This CDR3 spans 14 amino acids. V lost 6 bases, J lost 3 bases, and 13 bases lay in between. Germline lookup yields CDR1 SGHRS and CDR2 YFSETQ. In DNA form, the CDR3 reads TGCGCCAGCAAGCCGGGACACCTCTACAATGAGCAGTTCTTC. This codes for CASKPGHLYNEQFF.

This clonotype was seen only a few times. V usage is TRBV6-5 and J usage is TRBJ1-1; D is perhaps TRBD1 (5 bases). Germline assignment: CDR1 MNHEY and CDR2 SVGAGI. V was cut by 7 bases and J by 0 bases, with 9 bases left in between. CDR3 size: 13 residues. The CDR3 DNA sequence: TGTGCCAGCAAACGGGGCATGAACACTGAAGCTTTCTTT. Translated, it gives CASKRGMNTEAFF.

This clonotype was detected many times. This sequence joins TRBV12-3 or TRBV12-4 and TRBJ2-5; weak D call: TRBD1 (5 bases). This CDR3 contains 13 residues. The V end was cut by 1 base, the J end by 2 bases, with 5 bases between. Here the CDR3 reads CASSLDRQETQYF. DNA of the CDR3: TGTGCCAGCAGTTTAGACAGGCAAGAGACCCAGTACTTC.

The V and J genes are TRBV4-1 and TRBJ1-1; 9 bases match TRBD1. The V gene's germline CDR1 is MGHRA and CDR2 YSYEKL. The CDR3 loop spans 17 amino acids. With 4 bases clipped from V and 1 base from J, the junction kept 10 bases outside the gene matches. CDR3 coding DNA: TGCGCCAGCAGCCTCGGACAGGGGTTTTTAGCGAACACTGAAGCTTTCTTT. Protein: CASSLGQGFLANTEAFF.

This clonotype was detected only a few times. This sequence joins TRBV5-6 and TRBJ2-1; tentatively, D is TRBD2 (6 bases). Deletions cut 2 bases from V and 8 bases from J, with 14 bases between. CDR3 length: 14 amino acids. The V gene's germline CDR1 is SGHDT and CDR2 YYEEEE. In DNA form, the CDR3 reads TGTGCCAGCAGCTTCAACGGGGGTTCGTATGAGCAGTTCTTC. Translating it yields CASSFNGGSYEQFF.

This chain joins TRBV7-9 and TRBJ1-3; D call uncertain. Looked up from germline, CDR1 is SEHNR and CDR2 is FQNEAQ (reference sequence). V shed 7 bases and J shed 0 bases, with 19 bases lying between them. The CDR3 contains 17 residues. CDR3 bases: TGTGCCAGCACCGAAACGGGGAGCCCGAGCTCTGGAAACACCATATATTTT. Amino acids: CASTETGSPSSGNTIYF. Supplemented by reference TRBV7-9 and TRBJ1-3, the full variable domain reads DTGVSQNPRHKITKRGQNVTFRCDPISEHNRLYWYRQTLGQGPEFLTYFQNEAQLEKSRLLSDRFSAERPKGSFSTLEIQRTEQGDSAMYLCASTETGSPSSGNTIYFGEGSWLTVV.

The chain is built from TRBV12-3 or TRBV12-4 and TRBJ2-6, with D possibly matching TRBD1 (6 bases). This CDR3 spans 15 amino acids. The germline V and J ends were trimmed by 10 bases and 4 bases, with 17 bases remaining between them. This chain's CDR3 is CATRDTGKGANVLTF. CDR3 nucleotide sequence: TGTGCCACCCGAGATACAGGGAAAGGGGCCAACGTCCTGACTTTC.

The V gene is TRBV4-1, the J gene TRBJ1-4, with 9 bases matching TRBD1. V was clipped by 4 bases and J by 7 bases; unmatched bases: 4. CDR1 MGHRA and CDR2 YSYEKL come from the germline V gene. This CDR3 is built from 14 residues. CDR3 amino acids: CASSPGTGFEKLFF. The CDR3 bases are TGCGCCAGCAGCCCCGGGACAGGGTTTGAAAAACTGTTTTTT.

This rearrangement joins TRBV20-1 to TRBJ2-4, with D hard to call. The CDR3 runs 13 residues. Germline V gives CDR1 DFQATT, CDR2 SNEGSKA (reference sequence). V lost 0 bases and J lost 8, with 11 bases in between. CDR3 sequence: CSAREVYLDIQYF. The DNA for the CDR3 is TGCAGTGCTAGAGAAGTCTATCTCGACATTCAGTACTTC.

V and J are TRBV28 and TRBJ2-2; D remains unclear. The germline V gene encodes CDR1 MDHEN and CDR2 SYDVKM. The V and J ends lost 10 bases and 0 bases respectively, with 12 bases between them. The CDR3 loop spans 14 amino acids. The CDR3 loop is CATPTETNTGELFF. The CDR3, as DNA: TGTGCCACCCCCACTGAAACGAACACCGGGGAGCTGTTTTTT.

The CDR3 loop reads CSARGRDSYEQYF. The CDR3 region has the DNA TGCAGTGCTAGAGGGCGGGACTCCTACGAGCAGTACTTC. The rearrangement links TRBV20-1 to TRBJ2-7; possibly TRBD2 for D (6 bases). V was shortened by 1 base and J by 0 bases, with 7 bases between the two germline ends. Germline CDR1 DFQATT, CDR2 SNEGSKA (reference sequence). This CDR3 is built from 13 residues.

The chain links TRBV10-3 to TRBJ2-5; 9 bases align to TRBD1. V was clipped by 5 bases and J by 5 bases; unmatched bases: 6. CDR3 length equals 14 residues. Germline V lookup: CDR1 ENHRY, CDR2 SYGVKD. The CDR3 region is CAISRQGVKETQYF. In DNA, the CDR3 is TGTGCCATCAGTCGACAGGGGGTGAAGGAGACCCAGTACTTC.

The chain links TRBV15 to TRBJ1-2; D gene unclear. Germline-derived CDR1 and CDR2 are LNHNV and YYDKDF (reference sequence). This CDR3 contains 18 residues. V lost 0 bases to trimming and J lost 8 bases, with 25 bases between them. The DNA for the CDR3 is TGTGCCACCAGCAGAGACATAACATCCGATTTAGGGTACGGCGGCTACACCTTC. This translates into CATSRDITSDLGYGGYTF.